This record looks at one T cell receptor (beta chain) sequence and its context. These data belong to a study of blood T cell repertoires in COVID-19. As for the study in general: The United States, Italy and Spain supplied acute and convalescent COVID-19 samples. Sample material is recorded as cDNA or gDNA derived from T cells, B-cell-depleted T cells, or PBMCs.

The CDR3 sequence is 15 residues long. V lost 8 bases to trimming and J lost 3 bases; unmatched junction nucleotides: 12. The germline V gene has CDR1 LNHDA and CDR2 SQIVND (reference sequence). Authors' processing steps: From reference gene primer amplification, estimates of nucleated cell counts were derived. Using immunoSEQ multiplex PCR, the repertoire was profiled, and TCRdb retains in-frame clones only, with some absent. The V and J calls and clone size come from that table; D and trimming were worked out from the DNA. The table records 55,000 to 65,000 clones, more than 85% of them present only once.

This sequence was found in a man aged 55 to 70 with acute or convalescent COVID-19. V gene TRBV19 combines with J gene TRBJ1-2, with 7 bases fitting TRBD1. Source material: peripheral blood. CDR3 protein: CASGLDRTSDYGYTF. The CDR3 coding sequence is TGTGCCAGTGGCCTGGACAGGACCTCGGACTATGGCTACACCTTC. Looking up the rest from reference TRBV19 and TRBJ1-2 gives the full variable domain: DGGITQSPKYLFRKEGQNVTLSCEQNLNHDAMYWYRQDPGQGLRLIYYSQIVNDFQKGDIAEGYSVSREKKESFPLTVTSAQKNPTAFYLCASGLDRTSDYGYTFGSGTRLTVV.